Shown below are 20 T cell receptor beta chains from a single sample sequenced in a study of neoadjuvant nivolumab and ipilimumab in lung cancer. The table came from immunoSEQ multiplex PCR; TCRdb's copy has only in-frame clones and leaves some out. The top ten clones hold roughly 3.2% of a sample with roughly 9,000 clones, 60% to 80% of them seen once. This material consisted of tumor tissue, taken after neoadjuvant nivolumab, alone or with ipilimumab, at or shortly before surgery. Source of these receptors: an adult with non-small cell lung cancer.

The V call is TRBV7-2, the J call TRBJ2-3; TRBD2 might be the D (6 bases). From germline, CDR1 is SGHTA and CDR2 FQGNSA. CDR3 length: 17 amino acids. Trimming took off 0 bases at V and 1 base at J, with 14 bases between the two ends. The CDR3 sequence is CASSLAGLPIGTDTQYF. The DNA for the CDR3 is TGTGCCAGCAGCTTAGCAGGACTACCGATCGGCACAGATACGCAGTATTTT.

V usage is TRBV7-2 and J usage is TRBJ2-7; 10 nucleotides agree with TRBD2. V lost 3 bases to trimming and J lost 4 bases; unmatched junction nucleotides: 3. This CDR3 comprises 14 residues. Germline CDR1 SGHTA, CDR2 FQGNSA. CDR3 amino acids: CASSFSGRIYEQYF. Here the CDR3 DNA reads TGTGCCAGCAGCTTTAGCGGGAGGATTTACGAGCAGTACTTC.

This clone was recorded a few times. The chain carries TRBV7-9 and TRBJ2-1; D remains unclear. The germline gives CDR1 SEHNR, CDR2 FQNEAQ (reference sequence). V lost 2 bases, J lost 6 bases, and 11 bases lay in between. The CDR3 spans 14 residues. The CDR3 DNA reads as TGTGCCAGCAGCTTACTCTCTAGTAGCAATGAGCAGTTCTTC. As protein: CASSLLSSSNEQFF.

This clone has a handful of counts. V usage is TRBV9 and J usage is TRBJ2-3; D might be TRBD1 or TRBD2, each matching 5 bases. The CDR3 contains 16 residues. The V gene's germline CDR1 is SGDLS and CDR2 YYNGEE. With 3 bases removed from V and 2 bases from J, the gap between germline ends came to 16 bases. The CDR3 spells CASSGEGRSYTDTQYF. CDR3 nucleotides: TGTGCCAGCAGCGGAGAGGGACGGAGCTACACAGATACGCAGTATTTT.

CDR3: CASTVSIAADEQFF. Written as DNA, the CDR3 is TGTGCCAGCACCGTTTCCATTGCGGCGGATGAGCAGTTCTTC. V gene TRBV6-6 combines with J gene TRBJ2-1; D is uncertain. The CDR3 contains 14 residues. The germline V gene has CDR1 MNHNY and CDR2 SVGAGI (reference sequence). V dropped 7 bases and J dropped 8 bases, with 18 bases sitting between them.

With regard to this clone: A read error may account for a junction end that differs from germline. The V call is TRBV7-2, the J call TRBJ1-1; D is unresolved. Germline V gives CDR1 SGHTA, CDR2 FQGNSA. CDR3 length: 15 amino acids. The CDR3 spells CASTLSRLVNTEAFF. The CDR3 DNA reads as TGTGCCAGCACCTTAAGTCGGTTAGTAAACACTGAAGCTTTCTTT. The variable domain in full, with the rest retrieved from reference TRBV7-2 and TRBJ1-1, is GAGVSQSPSNKVTEKGKDVELRCDPISGHTALYWYRQSLGQGLEFLIYFQGNSAPDKSGLPSDRFSAERTGGSVSTLTIQRTQQEDSAVYLCASTLSRLVNTEAFFGQGTRLTVV.

The table lists this clone with a count of one. This CDR3 is CATSRDLESSTDTQYF. In nucleotides, the CDR3 is TGTGCCACCAGCAGAGATCTGGAATCTAGCACAGATACGCAGTATTTT. The V and J genes are TRBV15 and TRBJ2-3; the D is unclear. Trimming stripped 0 bases from V and 0 bases from J, with 10 bases between. This CDR3 is built from 16 residues. Germline V CDR1 and CDR2: LNHNV, YYDKDF (reference sequence).

The chain joins TRBV9 to TRBJ1-3; TRBD1 matches at 8 bases. V trimming: 3 bases; J trimming: 3 bases; junction bases outside the gene matches: 5. Germline V gene sequence: CDR1 SGDLS, CDR2 YYNGEE. CDR3 length: 15 residues. The chain's CDR3 is CASSAGGAFGNTIYF. The CDR3 DNA is TGTGCCAGCAGCGCAGGGGGCGCGTTTGGAAACACCATATATTTT.

This clone was seen a few times. This CDR3 reads CASSLDPRGAYEQYF. In DNA, the CDR3 is TGCGCCAGCAGCTTGGACCCAAGGGGGGCCTACGAGCAGTACTTC. The V and J genes are TRBV5-1 and TRBJ2-7, with D perhaps TRBD1 or TRBD2 (6 bases each). Germline V gene lookup returns CDR1 SGHRS and CDR2 YFSETQ. This CDR3 has 15 amino acids. The ends were cut back, 0 bases at V and 2 bases at J, with 12 bases in the middle.

V usage is TRBV4-2 and J usage is TRBJ2-1; TRBD2 agrees at 8 bases. This CDR3 spans 15 amino acids. Germline assignment: CDR1 LGHNA and CDR2 YNFKEQ. V gave up 4 bases and J gave up 8 bases; unmatched junction bases: 10. In DNA form, the CDR3 reads TGTGCCAGCAGCCCCGGGACTAGAGAGGTCGATGAGCAGTTCTTC. It yields the protein CASSPGTREVDEQFF.

The rearrangement joins TRBV11-1 to TRBJ1-1; 9 nucleotides align to TRBD1. V lost 5 bases, J lost 1 base, and 14 bases stayed unmatched. The CDR3 covers 18 residues. In germline, CDR1 is SGHAT, CDR2 FQDESV (reference sequence). CDR3 sequence (DNA): TGTGCCAGCAGCGACCTACAGGGGGCGATTAAGAAGAACACTGAAGCTTTCTTT. Translation gives CASSDLQGAIKKNTEAFF.

The chain employs TRBV7-8 and TRBJ1-5, with a weak D call TRBD1 (6 bases). CDR1 and CDR2 from the germline V gene are SGHVS and FQNEAQ. The ends were cut back, 3 bases at V and 6 bases at J, with 18 bases in the middle. This CDR3 region has 16 residues. In nucleotides, the CDR3 is TGTGCCAGCAGCTTGGGGGGCGATCGACGAGTTCAGCCCCAGCATTTT. Its translation: CASSLGGDRRVQPQHF. The full variable domain, in which reference TRBV7-8 and TRBJ1-5 provide the parts outside the CDR3, is GAGVSQSPRYKVAKRGQDVALRCDPISGHVSLFWYQQALGQGPEFLTYFQNEAQLDKSGLPSDRFFAERPEGSVSTLKIQRTQQEDSAVYLCASSLGGDRRVQPQHFGDGTRLSIL.

This chain connects TRBV5-1 to TRBJ2-1, with 10 bases aligning to TRBD2. The germline V gene has CDR1 SGHRS and CDR2 YFSETQ. The CDR3 contains 16 residues. V was clipped by 0 bases and J by 10 bases; unmatched bases: 10. The CDR3 spells CASSLAIGLAEGEQFF. The CDR3 DNA follows: TGCGCCAGCAGCTTGGCCATAGGACTAGCGGAAGGGGAGCAGTTCTTC.

This clone was recorded once. V is TRBV7-9 and J is TRBJ2-3; D ambiguous. The CDR3 consists of 15 residues. Trimming removed 3 bases at V and 0 bases at J, with 10 bases between. The germline V gene has CDR1 SEHNR and CDR2 FQNEAQ (reference sequence). This chain's CDR3 is CASSFRHTSTDTQYF. The CDR3, as DNA: TGTGCCAGCAGCTTTCGGCATACTAGCACAGATACGCAGTATTTT.

J is TRBJ1-2 and V is TRBV7-2, with D hard to call. The CDR3 spans 13 residues. The germline CDR1 and CDR2 sequences are SGHTA and FQGNSA. V was trimmed by 4 bases and J by 5 bases, leaving 11 bases between them. CDR3 sequence (DNA): TGTGCCAGCAGCTCTGAACGGATATATGGCTACACCTTC. As protein: CASSSERIYGYTF.

The count of this clone is one. This chain links TRBV5-8 with TRBJ2-2; no clear D. This CDR3 region has 15 residues. V lost 2 bases and J lost 1, with 9 bases in between. Germline-derived CDR1 and CDR2 are SGHTS and YDEGEE. CDR3 loop: CASSFLLQNTGELFF. CDR3 nucleotides: TGTGCCAGCAGCTTCCTCCTACAGAACACCGGGGAGCTGTTTTTT. Full variable domain (remainder filled in from reference TRBV5-8 and TRBJ2-2): EAGVTQSPTHLIKTRGQQATLRCSPISGHTSVYWYQQALGLGLQFLLWYDEGEERNRGNFPPRFSGRQFPNYSSELNVNALELEDSALYLCASSFLLQNTGELFFGEGSRLTVL.

This chain uses TRBV5-1 with TRBJ2-1; the match to TRBD2 covers 7 bases. CDR3 length: 14 amino acids. Germline assignment: CDR1 SGHRS and CDR2 YFSETQ. With V trimmed by 6 bases and J by 4 bases, 7 bases remained unmatched. The CDR3 region is CASKRLAEYNEQFF. DNA for the CDR3: TGCGCCAGCAAGCGGCTAGCGGAGTACAATGAGCAGTTCTTC.

The V gene is TRBV18, the J gene TRBJ2-5, with 8 bases aligning to TRBD2. There are 14 residues in the CDR3. J was trimmed by 2 bases and V by 2 bases; bases with no gene match: 1. Germline CDR1 and CDR2: KGHSH and LQKENI. CDR3 DNA: TGTGCCAGCTCACCAGGGACTAGTCAAGAGACCCAGTACTTC. It yields the protein CASSPGTSQETQYF.

The chain employs TRBV7-8 and TRBJ2-1; perhaps TRBD1 as D (6 bases). Between the trimmed V and J ends, which lost 1 base and 3 bases, there was a span of 10 bases. Per germline, CDR1 SGHVS and CDR2 FQNEAQ. CDR3 length: 15 residues. The CDR3 is CASSLDRAYYNEQFF. CDR3 DNA: TGTGCCAGCAGCTTAGACAGGGCCTACTACAATGAGCAGTTCTTC.

Note on this clone: Other DNA sequences in the same sample also yield this CDR3. The V and J genes are TRBV6-5 and TRBJ2-3; 7 positions agree with TRBD2. This CDR3 contains 14 residues. Looked up from germline, CDR1 is MNHEY and CDR2 is SVGAGI. J was trimmed by 3 bases and V by 6 bases; bases with no gene match: 6. CDR3 DNA sequence: TGTGCCAGCAGACAGACTAGCCTAACAGATACGCAGTATTTT. Amino acid sequence: CASRQTSLTDTQYF.